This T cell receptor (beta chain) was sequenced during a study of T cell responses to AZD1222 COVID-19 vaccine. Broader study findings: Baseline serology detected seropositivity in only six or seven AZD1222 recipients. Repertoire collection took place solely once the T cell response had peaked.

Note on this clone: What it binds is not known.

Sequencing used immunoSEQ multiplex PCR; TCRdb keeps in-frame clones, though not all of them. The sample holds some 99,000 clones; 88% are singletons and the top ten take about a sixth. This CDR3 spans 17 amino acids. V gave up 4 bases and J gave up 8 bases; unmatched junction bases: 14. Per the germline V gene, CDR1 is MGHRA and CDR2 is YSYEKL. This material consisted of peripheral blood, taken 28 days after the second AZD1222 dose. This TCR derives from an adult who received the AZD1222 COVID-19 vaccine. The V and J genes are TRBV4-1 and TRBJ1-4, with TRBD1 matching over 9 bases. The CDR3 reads CASSLSLFGTGNEKLFF. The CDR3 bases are TGCGCCAGCAGCCTCTCTCTTTTTGGGACAGGGAACGAAAAACTGTTTTTT.